The T cell receptor beta chain described here comes from a study of molecular identifiers for immune sequencing clone quantification. Overall study findings and caveats: Sizes of clones that are highly expanded could be underestimated (if identical TCR molecules share a barcode).

CDR3 length equals 14 residues. With 2 bases clipped from V and 6 bases from J, the junction kept 3 bases outside the gene matches. Germline values: CDR1 MGHDK, CDR2 SYGVNS. Sorting isolated naive CD8 T cells as CD8+CD4-CCR7+CD45RA+ events. Turning to this clonotype: Antigen unknown.

Preparation of the bulk TCR libraries relied on previously described methods and listed TCR primers. From the PCR reads, TCRdb called clonotypes with MiXCR, one entry per CDR3 protein. The sample holds roughly 86,000 distinct CDR3 sequences; around 17% are singletons and the top ten take around 0.88%. This chain uses TRBV25-1 with TRBJ1-5; 8 nucleotides match TRBD1. The TCR was taken from a human donor in good health. Some libraries in this study had Jurkat cell RNA spiked in. The sequenced material came from naive CD8+ T cells from blood, with Jurkat cell RNA spiked in. As to subset: FACS-sorted CD8+CD4-CCR7+CD45RA+ naive T cells. CDR3 sequence: CASSEHRGGQPQHF. CDR3 coding DNA: TGTGCCAGCAGTGAACACAGGGGGGGTCAGCCCCAGCATTTT.